Given below is one T cell receptor (beta chain) in context. Its antigen is currently unknown. The entry originates in a study of T-cell memory formation after mild COVID-19. Overall study context: Most TCR clusters belonged to a single donor. Study-wide results and caveats: Among contracting clones, CD4+ were mainly CM/EM and CD8+ enriched in EMRA.

The length of the CDR3 is 16 residues. The V gene's germline CDR1 is KGHSH and CDR2 LQKENI. V lost 2 bases to trimming and J lost 2 bases; unmatched junction nucleotides: 6. From 5'RACE with constant-segment primers came TCR alpha and TCR beta cDNA libraries that carried sample barcodes and UMIs. TCRdb redid the calling of the 5' RACE reads with MiXCR, one entry per CDR3 protein. Found here are about 210,000 distinct CDR3 sequences, more than 9% of them singletons; the top ten hold less than 4%. The TCR sequence derives from a man aged 18 to 35 who had mild COVID-19 (a few samples of this study predate the infection). Cell type and time point are not known. Sequencing was done on a sample of PBMCs or a T cell subset sorted from them (not recorded which). V gene TRBV18 combines with J gene TRBJ2-3; TRBD2 agrees at 8 bases. The CDR3 sequence is CASSPMGSGDTDTQYF. The CDR3 DNA reads TGTGCCAGCTCACCAATGGGTAGCGGGGACACAGATACGCAGTATTTT.